Detailed here is one T cell receptor (beta chain). This clonotype was seen a few times. This receptor's antigen is unknown. Base qualities are not recorded, but no much larger clone differs from it by a single base. The data belong to a study of identical twins listed by TCRdb under 2016. Some background on the complete study: To test whether fetal clonotypes persist, this study deep-sequenced TCR alpha and beta repertoires from monozygotic twins, from unrelated adults of various ages, and from cord blood. To rule out contamination, the twin experiments were replicated at different times with different library preparation protocols. Broader findings and caveats from the paper: In monozygotic twins, recombination models systematically underestimated out-of-frame TCR alpha sharing, but the models matched the sharing seen between unrelated individuals. In beta out-of-frame sequences, excess twin sharing was weaker, because having fewer shared sequences lowered the signal-to-noise ratio. Zero-insertion analyses could be partly confounded by invariant T cells such as MAIT and iNKT, although diverse VJ usage argued against such confounding for most clonotypes. Compared with coincidental sharing between unrelated individuals, out-of-frame TCR alpha sequences shared between twins showed an excess of sequences with low generation probability. Fewer insertions were carried by abundant cord blood beta clonotypes; a weaker similar trend was observed in young adult naive repertoires, while no such trend was observed in memory repertoires. Because the same donors could not be followed over many years, the conclusions relied on cross-sectional statistical analysis.

Libraries were built with 5' RACE. The sequencer listed for this sample is Illumina HiSeq 2000. A universal primer binding site was added through template switching, and the final cDNA carried a unique molecular identifier so that TCR cDNA molecules could be counted accurately. Specific primers in the conserved constant-segment region were used to synthesize first-strand cDNA for TCR alpha and beta chains. To control for contamination, every cDNA library was double barcoded, receiving both a SMART-Mk sample barcode and Illumina barcodes. TruSeq adapter sequences, together with Illumina sample barcodes, were added in two successive PCR steps. The Illumina HiSeq platform was used with custom primers to sequence TCR alpha and beta cDNA libraries. The published analysis was carried out like this. MiGEC was used to process raw reads and extract unique molecular identifiers, and MiXCR was used to find CDR3 positions. Recombination models were inferred per individual with the repgenHMM and IGoR tools using an EM algorithm. The analysis of shared clonotypes was done with the tcR package in R, with sharing normalized by the product of cloneset sizes. To study raw recombination free of thymic and clonal selection effects, out-of-frame nonproductive sequences were analyzed. The public reads were quality trimmed at Q25 with fastp and then assembled into clones with MiXCR by TCRdb, keeping productive beta chains. Rows matching on CDR3 protein sequence are summarized as one entry with the most common DNA and genes. For this entry, the V and J calls and clone size follow TCRdb and not the study's own pipeline. In this sample the table shows 500,000 to 600,000 distinct CDR3 sequences, approximately 22% of which occur a single time. The ten most abundant clones make up 0.91% of the sample.

Only healthy Caucasian donors were included. The twin cohort comprised three pairs of female monozygotic twins, all aged roughly 18 to 30 years. Positive isolation kits from Invitrogen were used to isolate the CD4+ and CD8+ T cell populations. After removal of 5 bases from V and 8 bases from J, the junction retains 7 bases not matched to a gene. The CDR3 runs 13 amino acids, cysteine and phenylalanine included. CDR3 DNA only is kept here, 39 bases in frame from base 1. According to the germline V gene (reference sequence), CDR1 reads SEHNR and CDR2 reads FQNEAQ. The same sample was also used in a study of T cells expressing NK-cell markers. The second study's authors report: Three sorted T-cell subsets (CD3+CD56+NKG2C+, CD3+CD56+NKG2C- and CD3+CD56-NKG2C+) from fewer than 10 donors had their TCR beta-chain repertoires profiled. Among the eight sequenced donors, seven were HCMV-seropositive and one was HCMV-seronegative. In several experiments an anti-gammadeltaTCR antibody was added to restrict sorting to alphabetaTCR-expressing T cells. In roughly 6 donors, the dominant CD3+CD56+NKG2C+ clonotypes ranked among the top 10 CD8+ clonotypes, making up 1.0-7.0% of CD8+ T cells. Those dominant clonotypes were again the most abundant among CD3+CD56-NKG2C+ cells in a handful of donors, at about 28.3-65%. It remained unclear whether the expanded NKG2C-expressing T cell clones were specific for HCMV antigens. The study sequenced eight donors, all healthy volunteers chosen at random: three men and five women. A commercial ELISA kit detecting HCMV-specific IgG in serum was used to determine HCMV serostatus. MIGEC handled demultiplexing of the reads and grouping by UMI, while MiTCR was used to assemble and quantify clonotypes. To exclude erroneous sequences, only TCR cDNA sequences supported by at least two reads were retained. The tcR package was used for downstream repertoire analysis, and clonotypes were matched across fractions by CDR3 nucleotide sequence plus V segment. VDJmatch was used to annotate antigen specificity against VDJdb, with one amino acid substitution allowed in CDR3.

Specimen: CD4+ T cells sorted from blood. The chain is made from TRBV7-9 and TRBJ1-2, with 8 bases matching TRBD1. The TCR sequence derives from a woman younger than 35 in good health. The bases read TGTGCCAGCAGCCCACGGACAGGGCGCGGCTACACCTTC. Translated, it reads CASSPRTGRGYTF.